The clone carrying this T cell receptor (beta chain) was seen only a few times. A far larger clone is one nucleotide away, so this likely arose from a read error. Other DNA sequences in this sample translate to the same CDR3. This sample is drawn from a study of shared clonotypes between healthy human individuals. Profiled with immunoSEQ multiplex PCR; TCRdb holds only in-frame clones, not every one. Of more than 900,000 clones in the sample, approximately 80% are singletons; the top ten hold around 0.61%. The source material was memory CD4+ T cells from PBMCs. Subset in this sample: CD45RA-negative fraction. This clonotype was sampled from a man younger than 35 in good health. Some clones in this sample may be carry-over from other donors' samples.

This chain's CDR3 is CSASAGWAMNTEAFF. CDR3 DNA: TGCAGCGCCTCCGCGGGGTGGGCCATGAACACTGAAGCTTTCTTT. This chain links TRBV29-1 with TRBJ1-1; D call uncertain. Germline CDR1 reads SQVTM; CDR2 reads ANQGSEA. With 7 bases removed from V and 0 bases from J, the gap between germline ends came to 18 bases. The CDR3 runs to 15 residues.